A selection of T cell receptor beta chains follows, all from one sample in a study of T cells in Graves' hyperthyroidism and ophthalmopathy. TCRdb called the multiplex PCR reads again in MiXCR, with one record for every CDR3 protein. The repertoire holds roughly 400,000 distinct CDR3 sequences, with around 25% as singletons. Sequencing was carried out using blood. Receptors were obtained from a man aged 50 to 60 with Graves' hyperthyroidism. CDR3s include the opening cysteine and the closing phenylalanine or tryptophan. D genes are given only for firm matches. The size field is filled for only some rows; it gives once, few, many or a size class.

len: 15; abundance: few; v_gene: TRBV24-1; j_gene: TRBJ2-1; d_gene: -; CDR3nt: TGTGCCACCAGTGATCCCTCAGAGAGCTACAATGAGCAGTTCTTC; CDR3aa: CATSDPSESYNEQFF
len: 17; abundance: -; v_gene: TRBV18; j_gene: TRBJ2-1; d_gene: TRBD1; CDR3nt: TGTGCCAGCTCACCAGGGACAGGGGGACCCTTGGACAATGAGCAGTTCTTC; CDR3aa: CASSPGTGGPLDNEQFF
len: 17; abundance: few; v_gene: TRBV10-3; j_gene: TRBJ2-3; d_gene: TRBD2; CDR3nt: TGTGCCATCAGTGGCTGGACTAGCGGGAGGTCGACAGATACGCAGTATTTT; CDR3aa: CAISGWTSGRSTDTQYF
len: 12; abundance: -; v_gene: TRBV19; j_gene: TRBJ1-5; d_gene: -; CDR3nt: TGTGCCAGTAGTATAGATTTGCAGCCCCAGCATTTT; CDR3aa: CASSIDLQPQHF
len: 13; abundance: few; v_gene: TRBV10-3; j_gene: TRBJ2-7; d_gene: -; CDR3nt: TGTGCCATCAGTGAGTCTTGGACTGAGGAGCAGTACTTC; CDR3aa: CAISESWTEEQYF
len: 15; abundance: -; v_gene: TRBV28; j_gene: TRBJ2-7; d_gene: -; CDR3nt: TGTGCCAGCAGCCAATTGGTAGCGGATGGCTACGAGCAGTACTTC; CDR3aa: CASSQLVADGYEQYF
len: 12; abundance: -; v_gene: TRBV27; j_gene: TRBJ2-3; d_gene: -; CDR3nt: TGTGCCAGCACCGATGCGGGCCTTACGCAGTATTTT; CDR3aa: CASTDAGLTQYF
len: 18; abundance: -; v_gene: TRBV11-2; j_gene: TRBJ1-4; d_gene: TRBD1; CDR3nt: TGTGCCAGCAGCTTCACACCCTTCACAGGGGCAACTAATGAAAAACTGTTTTTT; CDR3aa: CASSFTPFTGATNEKLFF
len: 15; abundance: -; v_gene: TRBV11-2; j_gene: TRBJ2-1; d_gene: -; CDR3nt: TGTGCCAGCAGCGTTAGAGGGGGCTCCTACAATGAGCAGTTCTTC; CDR3aa: CASSVRGGSYNEQFF
len: 18; abundance: -; v_gene: TRBV6-1; j_gene: TRBJ1-4; d_gene: TRBD1; CDR3nt: TGTGCCAGCAGTGCGTCCGGGACAGGGCTGATGCCTAATGAAAAACTGTTTTTT; CDR3aa: CASSASGTGLMPNEKLFF
len: 14; abundance: many; v_gene: TRBV12-3/TRBV12-4; j_gene: TRBJ2-7; d_gene: -; CDR3nt: TGTGCCAGCAGTTTAAGGGAAACAGGGTACGAGCAGTACTTC; CDR3aa: CASSLRETGYEQYF
len: 16; abundance: -; v_gene: TRBV12-3/TRBV12-4; j_gene: TRBJ1-3; d_gene: -; CDR3nt: TGTGCCAGCAGTCCCCGTCGCGGGGTAGGTGGAAACACCATATATTTT; CDR3aa: CASSPRRGVGGNTIYF
len: 15; abundance: once; v_gene: TRBV4-1; j_gene: TRBJ2-7; d_gene: -; CDR3nt: TGCGCCAGCAGCCAAGATACGTCCTCGCGCTACGAGCAGTACTTC; CDR3aa: CASSQDTSSRYEQYF
len: 13; abundance: -; v_gene: TRBV10-3; j_gene: TRBJ2-5; d_gene: -; CDR3nt: TGTGCCATCAGTGATTTACTAAAAGAGACCCAGTACTTC; CDR3aa: CAISDLLKETQYF
len: 12; abundance: few; v_gene: TRBV20-1; j_gene: TRBJ2-1; d_gene: -; CDR3nt: TGCAGTGCCGAGCCCTCCTACAATGAGCAGTTCTTC; CDR3aa: CSAEPSYNEQFF
len: 16; abundance: -; v_gene: TRBV6-5; j_gene: TRBJ2-7; d_gene: TRBD2; CDR3nt: TGTGCCAGCAGCCACTCCGTGGGCAGCGGGAGCCACGAGCAGTACTTC; CDR3aa: CASSHSVGSGSHEQYF
len: 15; abundance: -; v_gene: TRBV13; j_gene: TRBJ2-7; d_gene: -; CDR3nt: TGTGCCAGCAGCCCCCCGACCGGGACGGACTACGAGCAGTACTTC; CDR3aa: CASSPPTGTDYEQYF
len: 15; abundance: few; v_gene: TRBV9; j_gene: TRBJ2-7; d_gene: TRBD1; CDR3nt: TGTGCCAGCAGCGTGTCCGGGACAGCCCCCTACGAGCAGTACTTC; CDR3aa: CASSVSGTAPYEQYF
len: 13; abundance: few; v_gene: TRBV30; j_gene: TRBJ2-7; d_gene: TRBD2; CDR3nt: TGTGCCTGGATGACTAGCGGGACCTACGAGCAGTACTTC; CDR3aa: CAWMTSGTYEQYF
len: 14; abundance: few; v_gene: TRBV3-1; j_gene: TRBJ1-2; d_gene: -; CDR3nt: TGTGCCAGCAGCCAAGAAGGGAACCCCTATGGCTACACCTTC; CDR3aa: CASSQEGNPYGYTF
len: 14; abundance: many; v_gene: TRBV7-9; j_gene: TRBJ2-3; d_gene: -; CDR3nt: TGTGCCAGCAGCTTTTCCAGAGGCACAGATACGCAGTATTTT; CDR3aa: CASSFSRGTDTQYF
len: 18; abundance: few; v_gene: TRBV5-1; j_gene: TRBJ1-1; d_gene: -; CDR3nt: TGCGCCGGCAGCTTGGCCGAGCAGGGGCAGGGATGGAACACTGAAGCTTTCTTT; CDR3aa: CAGSLAEQGQGWNTEAFF
len: 17; abundance: few; v_gene: TRBV28; j_gene: TRBJ1-5; d_gene: -; CDR3nt: TGTGCCAGCGGGAACGCAGGGGCCCCCGACGGGAATCAGCCCCAGCATTTT; CDR3aa: CASGNAGAPDGNQPQHF
len: 14; abundance: -; v_gene: TRBV20-1; j_gene: TRBJ2-3; d_gene: -; CDR3nt: TGCAGTGCTAGAGTTGTAGCGGCCACAGATACGCAGTATTTT; CDR3aa: CSARVVAATDTQYF
len: 15; abundance: many; v_gene: TRBV7-9; j_gene: TRBJ2-7; d_gene: TRBD1; CDR3nt: TGTGCCAGCAGCTTAGGGTCCGGGACAGACTACGAGCAGTACTTC; CDR3aa: CASSLGSGTDYEQYF
len: 17; abundance: -; v_gene: TRBV30; j_gene: TRBJ1-5; d_gene: -; CDR3nt: TGTGCCTGGAGTGTACGTAATCTTGGGGTTAGCAATCAGCCCCAGCATTTT; CDR3aa: CAWSVRNLGVSNQPQHF
len: 15; abundance: few; v_gene: TRBV11-3; j_gene: TRBJ1-1; d_gene: TRBD1; CDR3nt: TGTGCCAGCAGACCGGGGGACAGGCAGAACACTGAAGCTTTCTTT; CDR3aa: CASRPGDRQNTEAFF
len: 13; abundance: -; v_gene: TRBV12-3/TRBV12-4; j_gene: TRBJ1-1; d_gene: -; CDR3nt: TGTGCCAGCAGTTTAGTAGGGGCTTCTGAAGCTTTCTTT; CDR3aa: CASSLVGASEAFF
len: 12; abundance: many; v_gene: TRBV7-2; j_gene: TRBJ2-4; d_gene: -; CDR3nt: TGTGCCAGCAGCTTAAGGGCCAACATTCAGTACTTC; CDR3aa: CASSLRANIQYF
len: 16; abundance: few; v_gene: TRBV6-1; j_gene: TRBJ1-6; d_gene: -; CDR3nt: TGTGCCAGCAGTGAAGAGGGGAGACTTGGGAATTCACCCCTCCACTTT; CDR3aa: CASSEEGRLGNSPLHF
len: 12; abundance: -; v_gene: TRBV11-3; j_gene: TRBJ2-1; d_gene: -; CDR3nt: TGTGCCAGCAGCTTTGCGGGACAAAGGGGGTTCTTC; CDR3aa: CASSFAGQRGFF
len: 14; abundance: few; v_gene: TRBV12-3/TRBV12-4; j_gene: TRBJ1-2; d_gene: TRBD1; CDR3nt: TGTGCCAGCAGTTTGGGACAGGTCAACTATGGCTACACCTTC; CDR3aa: CASSLGQVNYGYTF
len: 14; abundance: -; v_gene: TRBV11-2; j_gene: TRBJ1-4; d_gene: -; CDR3nt: TGTGCCAGCAGCTCGGACACCTGGGGTGAAAAACTGTTTTTT; CDR3aa: CASSSDTWGEKLFF
len: 12; abundance: many; v_gene: TRBV28; j_gene: TRBJ2-3; d_gene: -; CDR3nt: TGTGCCAGCAGTACTAGAACAGATACGCAGTATTTT; CDR3aa: CASSTRTDTQYF
len: 14; abundance: few; v_gene: TRBV3-1; j_gene: TRBJ1-2; d_gene: TRBD1; CDR3nt: TGTGCCAGCAGCCCGGGACAGTTCTTTGGGGGCTACACCTTC; CDR3aa: CASSPGQFFGGYTF
len: 14; abundance: few; v_gene: TRBV2; j_gene: TRBJ2-1; d_gene: TRBD2; CDR3nt: TGTGCCAGCAGTGTTAGCGGGGCCTACAATGAGCAGTTCTTC; CDR3aa: CASSVSGAYNEQFF
len: 15; abundance: few; v_gene: TRBV7-3; j_gene: TRBJ2-1; d_gene: -; CDR3nt: TGTGCCAGCAGCTTAAACTATGGCGGAAACAATGAGCAGTTCTTC; CDR3aa: CASSLNYGGNNEQFF
len: 17; abundance: -; v_gene: TRBV29-1; j_gene: TRBJ2-3; d_gene: TRBD2; CDR3nt: TGCAGCGTTGAAGATCGTACTAGCGGGAAACTCACAGATACGCAGTATTTT; CDR3aa: CSVEDRTSGKLTDTQYF
len: 15; abundance: few; v_gene: TRBV6-1; j_gene: TRBJ2-1; d_gene: TRBD2; CDR3nt: TGTGCCAGCAGCTTTCTCGGACTAGCGTCCAATGAGCAGTTCTTC; CDR3aa: CASSFLGLASNEQFF
len: 15; abundance: -; v_gene: TRBV4-2; j_gene: TRBJ1-2; d_gene: TRBD1; CDR3nt: TGTGCCAGCAGCCCCCAGGACAGGGCAGGGTATGGCTACACCTTC; CDR3aa: CASSPQDRAGYGYTF
len: 12; abundance: few; v_gene: TRBV28; j_gene: TRBJ2-5; d_gene: TRBD2; CDR3nt: TGTGCCAGCAGTTTAACGGGGGGTCTCCAGTACTTC; CDR3aa: CASSLTGGLQYF
len: 16; abundance: few; v_gene: TRBV9; j_gene: TRBJ1-2; d_gene: TRBD1; CDR3nt: TGTGCCAGCAGCGTGGGACAGGGGAACTATAACTATGGCTACACCTTC; CDR3aa: CASSVGQGNYNYGYTF
len: 14; abundance: -; v_gene: TRBV20-1; j_gene: TRBJ1-3; d_gene: -; CDR3nt: TGCAGTGCTAGAGTGGGGGCTTCAGGAAACACCATATATTTT; CDR3aa: CSARVGASGNTIYF
len: 15; abundance: few; v_gene: TRBV7-9; j_gene: TRBJ2-5; d_gene: -; CDR3nt: TGTGCCAGCAGCCCCTACACAGGGAGTAGGGAGACCCAGTACTTC; CDR3aa: CASSPYTGSRETQYF
len: 11; abundance: -; v_gene: TRBV5-1; j_gene: TRBJ2-7; d_gene: -; CDR3nt: TGCGCCCCCCCAGCGGACAACGAGCAGTACTTC; CDR3aa: CAPPADNEQYF
len: 15; abundance: -; v_gene: TRBV28; j_gene: TRBJ1-5; d_gene: TRBD1; CDR3nt: TGTGCCAGCAGCCTAACCGGGACAGTCAATCAGCCCCAGCATTTT; CDR3aa: CASSLTGTVNQPQHF
len: 12; abundance: -; v_gene: TRBV20-1; j_gene: TRBJ1-2; d_gene: -; CDR3nt: TGCAGTGCTAGTGGCCCCCCGGTTGGCTACACCTTC; CDR3aa: CSASGPPVGYTF
len: 16; abundance: -; v_gene: TRBV6-1; j_gene: TRBJ1-1; d_gene: TRBD1; CDR3nt: TGTGCCAGCAGTTTACTGACAGGGGAATTATCCACTGAAGCTTTCTTT; CDR3aa: CASSLLTGELSTEAFF
len: 13; abundance: few; v_gene: TRBV6-2/TRBV6-3; j_gene: TRBJ1-2; d_gene: -; CDR3nt: TGTGCCAGCAGTCTCGACACCTACCAGGGCTACACCTTC; CDR3aa: CASSLDTYQGYTF
len: 15; abundance: -; v_gene: TRBV6-5; j_gene: TRBJ1-2; d_gene: -; CDR3nt: TGTGCCAGCAGTTACGACCAGGTCACCTTAAGTGGCTACACCTTC; CDR3aa: CASSYDQVTLSGYTF
len: 14; abundance: many; v_gene: TRBV28; j_gene: TRBJ2-5; d_gene: -; CDR3nt: TGTGCCAGCAGTCTAACACAGGGCGAAGAGACCCAGTACTTC; CDR3aa: CASSLTQGEETQYF
len: 16; abundance: few; v_gene: TRBV6-1; j_gene: TRBJ2-1; d_gene: TRBD2; CDR3nt: TGTGCCAGCACCTCACTAGCGGGAGGGCCCTACAATGAGCAGTTCTTC; CDR3aa: CASTSLAGGPYNEQFF
len: 20; abundance: few; v_gene: TRBV5-1; j_gene: TRBJ2-3; d_gene: TRBD1; CDR3nt: TGCGCCAGCAGCTTGGAGGCAGGGGGAGTTTCGAGAGGGAGCACAGATACGCAGTATTTT; CDR3aa: CASSLEAGGVSRGSTDTQYF
len: 14; abundance: many; v_gene: TRBV7-3; j_gene: TRBJ2-3; d_gene: -; CDR3nt: TGTGCCAGCAGCTCCGGAGGGCCGCCAGATACGCAGTATTTT; CDR3aa: CASSSGGPPDTQYF
len: 13; abundance: many; v_gene: TRBV6-6; j_gene: TRBJ1-1; d_gene: -; CDR3nt: TGTGCCAGCAGTTACTCCTTCGACACTGAAGCTTTCTTT; CDR3aa: CASSYSFDTEAFF
len: 13; abundance: -; v_gene: TRBV27; j_gene: TRBJ1-2; d_gene: -; CDR3nt: TGTGCCAGCAGTTTATACGGGGTTGGAGGCTACACCTTC; CDR3aa: CASSLYGVGGYTF
len: 17; abundance: -; v_gene: TRBV10-3; j_gene: TRBJ2-7; d_gene: TRBD1; CDR3nt: TGTGCCATCAGTGATCCTTATCGGCAGGGGGCATCGGGCGAGCAGTACTTC; CDR3aa: CAISDPYRQGASGEQYF